These 2 T cell receptor beta chains came from one sample sequenced in a study of T cell responses to AZD1222 COVID-19 vaccine. Clones were sequenced by immunoSEQ multiplex PCR, and TCRdb holds only the in-frame ones, with some missing. Of 110,000 or so clones listed, 88% are singletons. The source material was peripheral blood, sampled on day 0 of AZD1222 vaccination. Receptors originate from an adult in good health.

The chain employs TRBV28 and TRBJ2-1; D gene ambiguous. Germline CDR1 MDHEN, CDR2 SYDVKM. The ends were cut back, 6 bases at V and 4 bases at J, with 10 bases in the middle. CDR3 length: 13 residues. CDR3 in DNA: TGTGCCAGCAGGGGAAGCCTTTACAATGAGCAGTTCTTC. This encodes CASRGSLYNEQFF.

V is TRBV28 and J is TRBJ2-2, with TRBD2 identical over 7 bases. Trimming took 7 bases from V and 1 from J; bases not matched to a gene: 6. The V gene's germline CDR1 is MDHEN and CDR2 SYDVKM. The CDR3 contains 15 residues. The CDR3 nucleotides read TGTGCCAGCACCCCATTAGCGGGGAACACCGGGGAGCTGTTTTTT. Translated, it gives CASTPLAGNTGELFF. Supplemented by reference TRBV28 and TRBJ2-2, the full variable domain reads DVKVTQSSRYLVKRTGEKVFLECVQDMDHENMFWYRQDPGLGLRLIYFSYDVKMKEKGDIPEGYSVSREKKERFSLILESASTNQTSMYLCASTPLAGNTGELFFGEGSRLTVL.